This TCR beta chain was captured in a study of T-cell memory formation after mild COVID-19. The table lists this clonotype with a few counts. What it recognizes is unknown. TCRdb itself ran the 5' RACE reads through MiXCR, one entry per CDR3 protein. The data hold some 210,000 distinct CDR3 sequences, with 25% to 35% observed a single time. CDR3 length: 15 amino acids. After removal of 2 bases from V and 7 bases from J, the junction contained 8 bases not matched to a gene. The V gene's germline CDR1 is SGHTA and CDR2 FQGTGA. Study results and limitations: Cross-reactive memory appears to have joined, as suggested by some responding clones showing up in pre-infection memory.

This TCR was sampled from an adult woman who had mild COVID-19 (a few samples of this study predate the infection). Cell type and time point are not known. Material: PBMCs or a T cell subset sorted from them (not recorded which). This chain joins TRBV7-3 and TRBJ2-3, with 8 bases that match TRBD2. CDR3 region: CASSLSGTSKNTQYF. As DNA, the CDR3 is TGTGCCAGCAGCTTATCTGGGACTAGTAAGAATACGCAGTATTTT.